One sample yielded the 9 T cell receptor beta chains listed below, sequenced in a study of identical twins. TCRdb analysed the 5' RACE reads with MiXCR anew, one entry per CDR3 protein. The table records 500,000 or so distinct CDR3 sequences, roughly an eighth of them present only once. The same data also contributed to another study, on yellow fever vaccine responses in identical twins.

Sequencing input: CD4+ T cells sorted from blood. These receptors were taken from a young woman in good health.

The CDR3 spells CSALSGVPETQYF. The CDR3 DNA follows: TGCAGTGCGCTCTCAGGGGTCCCAGAGACCCAGTACTTC. The chain links TRBV20-1 to TRBJ2-5; weak D call: TRBD1 (6 bases). CDR3 length equals 13 residues. Trimming pared 6 bases from V and 4 bases from J, leaving 15 bases between. CDR1 is DFQATT, CDR2 SNEGSKA, per germline (reference sequence).

This clonotype was seen at least ten times. V and J are TRBV2 and TRBJ2-7; D call uncertain. Germline V gene sequence: CDR1 SNHLY, CDR2 FYNNEI. The CDR3 length is 12 residues. With 2 bases removed from V and 2 bases from J, the gap between germline ends came to 4 bases. CDR3 sequence reads: CASSEIAYEQYF. CDR3 bases: TGTGCCAGCAGTGAAATAGCCTACGAGCAGTACTTC.

This clonotype was detected ten times or more. J is TRBJ2-1 and V is TRBV29-1; weak D call: TRBD2 (6 bases). The CDR3 has 10 amino acids. Germline CDR1 SQVTM, CDR2 ANQGSEA. V was pared by 6 bases and J by 8 bases, with 8 bases between. The CDR3 is CSVLAYEQFF. CDR3 DNA: TGCAGCGTACTAGCCTATGAGCAGTTCTTC.

This clonotype was found a few times. The CDR3: CASSTIEQFF. The CDR3 bases are TGTGCCAGCAGCACCATTGAGCAGTTCTTC. The rearrangement links TRBV12-3 or TRBV12-4 to TRBJ2-1; D is unresolved. The CDR3 loop spans 10 amino acids. V lost 6 bases, J lost 9 bases, and 6 bases lay in between.

The rearrangement uses TRBV6-2 or TRBV6-3 and TRBJ2-7, with 10 bases that match TRBD1. The CDR3 loop spans 13 amino acids. Unmatched junction bases numbered 5, after V lost 6 bases and J lost 6 bases. Germline CDR1 reads MNHEY; CDR2 reads SVGEGT. The CDR3 DNA reads TGTGCCAGCAGACTGACAGGGGGCGCCGAGCAGTACTTC. Its protein is CASRLTGGAEQYF.

The CDR3 spells CASRREWNEQFF. CDR3 bases: TGTGCCAGCCGACGGGAGTGGAATGAGCAGTTCTTC. The V gene is TRBV7-2, the J gene TRBJ2-1; D possibly corresponds to TRBD2 (6 bases). V lost 8 bases and J lost 7, with 12 bases in between. The CDR3 is 12 amino acids. CDR1 is SGHTA, CDR2 FQGNSA, per germline.

This clonotype was detected ten times or more. The rearrangement joins TRBV28 to TRBJ2-4; D is uncertain. This CDR3 comprises 14 residues. V lost 2 bases and J 1 base, leaving 6 bases between the germline ends. Germline V CDR1 and CDR2: MDHEN, SYDVKM. DNA of the CDR3: TGTGCCAGCAGTTTACCAGGCGCCAAAAACATTCAGTACTTC. Translated: CASSLPGAKNIQYF.

This sequence joins TRBV5-5 and TRBJ2-5; 9 bases are shared with TRBD2. Losses at the gene ends were 2 bases for V and 5 bases for J; bases not matched to a gene: 10. Germline V gene data show CDR1 as SGHKS and CDR2 as YYEKEE (reference sequence). The CDR3 runs 16 residues. In nucleotides, the CDR3 is TGTGCCAGCAGCTTTCTAGCGGGAATAGGGCTTGAGACCCAGTACTTC. Protein product: CASSFLAGIGLETQYF.

This rearrangement joins TRBV6-1 to TRBJ2-3, with a possible D match to TRBD2 (5 bases). This CDR3 region has 17 residues. V lost 6 bases and J 3 bases, leaving 22 bases between the germline ends. From germline, CDR1 is MNHNS and CDR2 SASEGT. CDR3 sequence: CASSQTFWPGITDTQYF. In DNA form, the CDR3 reads TGTGCCAGCAGCCAGACCTTCTGGCCGGGGATTACAGATACGCAGTATTTT.